This T cell receptor beta chain was observed in a study of T cells after posttransplantation cyclophosphamide listed by TCRdb under 2016. Study-level background: Using TRB sequencing, the study followed how the T cell repertoire rebuilt after myeloablative bone marrow transplantation with posttransplantation cyclophosphamide given as GVHD prophylaxis. Samples from about 37 PTCy-treated patients and roughly 17 related bone marrow donors of those patients were subjected to antigen receptor sequencing. Blood from all 35 or so PTCy patients who had 1-year posttransplant specimens underwent TRB sequencing. Up to 3 additional blood samples from 2 to 5.2 years after transplant were also TRB-sequenced in 3 patients, as was pretransplant blood from several patients. TRA and TRB clonality were tightly correlated in several samples, so subsequent TCR analyses focused on TRB only. Public TRB sequences were checked against a database of over 3,500 sequences associated with responses to pathogens, tumor antigens, self-antigens and alloantigens.

The study at large found these results: Donor-recipient similarity was low at 1-2 months but rose over the first year, and later blood repertoires were often dominated by donor CD8+ memory clones. The TRB repertoires of T cells infiltrating skin or the GI tract showed only limited overlap with the TRB repertoires found in blood. Across a few dozen patients, TRB clonality was highly associated with recipient CMV seropositivity and CMV reactivation, and diversity in PTCy patients was similar to diversity in CNI/methotrexate controls.

Ends trimmed: V by 4 bases, J by 5 bases; bases unmatched to a gene: 10. According to the germline V gene, CDR1 reads SGHRS and CDR2 reads YFSETQ. The CDR3 runs 16 amino acids, cysteine and phenylalanine included. Here the CDR3 DNA is all that survives: 48 bases in frame from base 1. TRB sequencing used genomic DNA with the immunoSEQ assay at survey resolution or the hsTCRB kit. The published analysis was carried out like this. The immunoSEQ software handled initial read processing, and the LymphoSeq R package was used for repertoire analyses. Clonality was computed as 1 minus normalized Shannon entropy; Gini coefficient was also calculated for each TRB dataset. To infer phenotypes in unsorted samples, TRB sequences from sorted subsets of the recipient or donor were mapped onto unsorted samples from the same recipient. TCRdb re-hosts the immuneACCESS table, in-frame sequences only. Its copies lack some clones; in the studies checked, an unresolved V gene accounts for under half of them, and the cause for the rest is not known. That table furnishes V, J and clone size, whereas the DNA furnished D and trimming. The sample records about 43,000 clones, roughly 88% of which are singletons. The ten largest clones add up to about 2.5% of the sample.

What the treatment or condition label conveys for this sample: high-dose cyclophosphamide on days +3 and +4 as single-agent GVHD prophylaxis. Patients in the PTCy group got busulfan and fludarabine conditioning, a marrow graft from a related or unrelated donor, and cyclophosphamide on days +3 and +4. The PTCy-treated patients were drawn from a prospective, multi-institutional clinical trial. Peripheral blood and bone marrow mononuclear cells were isolated by Ficoll-Hypaque density centrifugation and were cryopreserved. Notes on this clone: The clone's antigen remains unknown. No much larger clone exists at a distance of one base, and base qualities are not known.

The receptor was derived from a male patient aged 55-69 years who received an allogeneic stem cell transplant from a related donor and was CMV-positive. In transplant recipients, some T cells may be of donor rather than host origin. Specimen: PBMCs, collected just over 60 days after allogeneic stem cell transplant with posttransplant cyclophosphamide. This sequence uses TRBV5-1 and TRBJ2-5; 11 central nucleotides agree with TRBD2. The DNA sequence is TGCGCCAGCAGCGCCTACTCTAGCGGGGGGAGGGAGACCCAGTACTTC. This codes for CASSAYSSGGRETQYF.